The rows below give T cell receptor beta chains drawn from one sample of a study of cytomegalovirus exposure and HLA in healthy donors. Data came from immunoSEQ multiplex PCR; TCRdb stores just in-frame clones and leaves some out. The sample shows about 120,000 clones, 55% to 70% of them seen only once. Sequencing used PBMCs. The receptors originated from a woman in her twenties or thirties in good health and CMV-seronegative. CDR3s include the opening cysteine and the closing phenylalanine or tryptophan. D genes are given only for firm matches. Clone size, where shown, is once, few, many, or a class for clones that have expanded.

J: TRBJ1-1
V: TRBV6-1
D: TRBD1
size: -
DNA: TGTGCCAGCAGTGAAGACAGGGGAGATACTGAAGCTTTCTTT
CDR3: CASSEDRGDTEAFF

J: TRBJ2-1
V: TRBV7-8
D: TRBD2
size: -
DNA: TGTGCCAGCAGCTCTCTCGGGAGGGCCTACAATGAGCAGTTCTTC
CDR3: CASSSLGRAYNEQFF

J: TRBJ1-1
V: TRBV29-1
D: TRBD1
size: -
DNA: TGCAGCGTTGAGGGGGGGACAGGGAACATGAACACTGAAGCTTTCTTT
CDR3: CSVEGGTGNMNTEAFF

J: TRBJ1-1
V: TRBV28
D: -
size: -
DNA: TGTGCCAGCAGTTTTTGGGGGGCTGAAGCTTTCTTT
CDR3: CASSFWGAEAFF

J: TRBJ1-1
V: TRBV11-1
D: -
size: once
DNA: TGTGCCAGCAGCGAGTATCAGGGCTTTGACACTGAAGCTTTCTTT
CDR3: CASSEYQGFDTEAFF

J: TRBJ2-3
V: TRBV28
D: TRBD2
size: -
DNA: TGTGCCAGCAGCCCCGTAGTAGCGGGGGGCACAGATACGCAGTATTTT
CDR3: CASSPVVAGGTDTQYF

J: TRBJ1-5
V: TRBV28
D: -
size: -
DNA: TGTGCCAGCAGTTTAATCACGGGTAATCAGCCCCAGCATTTT
CDR3: CASSLITGNQPQHF

J: TRBJ1-2
V: TRBV10-3
D: -
size: few
DNA: TGTGCCATCACCCCTAGGGAGATGTATGGCTACACCTTC
CDR3: CAITPREMYGYTF

J: TRBJ2-3
V: TRBV6-1
D: TRBD1
size: -
DNA: TGTGCCAGCAGCAACAGGGGGCGCAGGACAGATACGCAGTATTTT
CDR3: CASSNRGRRTDTQYF

J: TRBJ2-1
V: TRBV7-8
D: TRBD2
size: -
DNA: TGTGCCAGCAGCCCAGGGACTAGCGGGAGGAACTACAATGAGCAGTTCTTC
CDR3: CASSPGTSGRNYNEQFF

J: TRBJ2-2
V: TRBV28
D: -
size: -
DNA: TGTGCCAGCAGTTTTTTCCCTTGGGGGCGTTCGAACACCGGGGAGCTGTTTTTT
CDR3: CASSFFPWGRSNTGELFF

J: TRBJ2-7
V: TRBV6-5
D: TRBD1
size: few
DNA: TGTGCCAGCATCACAGGGGGCTACGAGCAGTACTTC
CDR3: CASITGGYEQYF

J: TRBJ2-7
V: TRBV9
D: TRBD2
size: -
DNA: TGTGCCAGCAGCCCTCACGGGGGGGCCGCCTACGAGCAGTACTTC
CDR3: CASSPHGGAAYEQYF

J: TRBJ2-7
V: TRBV20-1
D: -
size: -
DNA: TGCAGTGCTAGATGGGGAGCCGAGCAGTACTTC
CDR3: CSARWGAEQYF

J: TRBJ2-3
V: TRBV5-1
D: -
size: -
DNA: TGCGCCAGCAGCTTGGAGGCGGTTACAGATACGCAGTATTTT
CDR3: CASSLEAVTDTQYF

J: TRBJ2-1
V: TRBV6-4
D: -
size: few
DNA: TGTGCCAGCAGTCCTTCGGGAGAGGACTACAATGAGCAGTTCTTC
CDR3: CASSPSGEDYNEQFF

J: TRBJ2-3
V: TRBV7-9
D: TRBD2
size: -
DNA: TGTGCCAGCAGCCCGGGGACTAGCGGGAGGGCCGGAGATACGCAGTATTTT
CDR3: CASSPGTSGRAGDTQYF

J: TRBJ1-2
V: TRBV28
D: -
size: -
DNA: TGTGCCAGCAGTTTAGGAGCCGCCCCGGGGAAGGGCTACACCTTC
CDR3: CASSLGAAPGKGYTF

J: TRBJ2-7
V: TRBV7-9
D: TRBD2
size: -
DNA: TGTGCCAGCAGCTCCGCTAGCGGATCCACCTACGAGCAGTACTTC
CDR3: CASSSASGSTYEQYF

J: TRBJ2-1
V: TRBV5-1
D: TRBD1
size: -
DNA: TGCGCCAGCCGCGGACAGGGCTCCTACAATGAGCAGTTCTTC
CDR3: CASRGQGSYNEQFF

J: TRBJ1-1
V: TRBV4-1
D: TRBD1
size: few
DNA: TGCGCCAGCAGCCAAGAGACACAGGGGGTAGCTGAAGCTTTCTTT
CDR3: CASSQETQGVAEAFF

J: TRBJ1-2
V: TRBV7-2
D: TRBD1
size: -
DNA: TGTGCCAGCAGCGCTGAGTTAGGGACAGGGGATGGCTACACCTTC
CDR3: CASSAELGTGDGYTF

J: TRBJ2-1
V: TRBV7-3
D: TRBD2
size: -
DNA: TGTGCCAGCAGCTTAACCGGGACTACCTACAATGAGCAGTTCTTC
CDR3: CASSLTGTTYNEQFF

J: TRBJ2-5
V: TRBV4-2
D: -
size: -
DNA: TGTGCCAGCAGCCAAGGGGGGCGACAACAAGAGACCCAGTACTTC
CDR3: CASSQGGRQQETQYF

J: TRBJ2-7
V: TRBV4-2
D: TRBD1
size: -
DNA: TGTGCCAGCAGCCAAGAAACCGGGACAGGGGGCTACGAGCAGTACTTC
CDR3: CASSQETGTGGYEQYF

J: TRBJ1-2
V: TRBV5-1
D: TRBD1
size: -
DNA: TGCGCCAGCAGCTTACCGGGACAGGGAAAAGGCTACACCTTC
CDR3: CASSLPGQGKGYTF

J: TRBJ1-1
V: TRBV9
D: -
size: -
DNA: TGTGCCAGCAGCGTAACGGGACACATGAACACTGAAGCTTTCTTT
CDR3: CASSVTGHMNTEAFF

J: TRBJ2-3
V: TRBV15
D: TRBD2
size: few
DNA: TGTGCCACCAGCAGATCTAGCGGTCCAGATACGCAGTATTTT
CDR3: CATSRSSGPDTQYF

J: TRBJ2-3
V: TRBV4-3
D: -
size: -
DNA: TGCGCCAGCAGCCAGTCGGGGAGGACAGATACGCAGTATTTT
CDR3: CASSQSGRTDTQYF

J: TRBJ1-1
V: TRBV19
D: TRBD1
size: -
DNA: TGTGCCAGTAGGATCAGGGGGATGAACACTGAAGCTTTCTTT
CDR3: CASRIRGMNTEAFF

J: TRBJ2-1
V: TRBV5-1
D: -
size: -
DNA: TGCGCCAGCAGCTTTTTTGGAGACAATGAGCAGTTCTTC
CDR3: CASSFFGDNEQFF

J: TRBJ1-2
V: TRBV15
D: -
size: -
DNA: TGTGCCACCAGCAGAGTTAGGGGGTTGAACTATGGCTACACCTTC
CDR3: CATSRVRGLNYGYTF

J: TRBJ1-6
V: TRBV6-1
D: TRBD1
size: few
DNA: TGTGCCAGCAGTTCATCGACAGGGACAAATTCACCCCTCCACTTT
CDR3: CASSSSTGTNSPLHF

J: TRBJ2-1
V: TRBV15
D: TRBD2
size: -
DNA: TGTGCCACCAGCAGATCCCAACTCTCCCTAGCGGTCTCCTACAATGAGCAGTTCTTC
CDR3: CATSRSQLSLAVSYNEQFF